A selection of T cell receptor beta chains follows, all from one sample in a study of blood T cell repertoires in COVID-19. Generated by immunoSEQ multiplex PCR, the TCRdb table keeps only in-frame clones and is missing some. The sample consists of tens of thousands of clones, 75% to 90% of them appearing once. The sample taken for sequencing was peripheral blood. These receptors were collected from a human donor in a cohort sampled during active COVID-19. CDR3s include the opening cysteine and the closing phenylalanine or tryptophan. D genes are given only for firm matches. Clone size appears in some rows only: once, few, many, or a class for an expanded clone.

D gene,clone size,V gene,J gene,CDR3 DNA,CDR3 protein
TRBD2,.,TRBV7-3,TRBJ2-1,TGTGCCAGCAGCTCAGGACTAGCGGGAGGTAGTGAGCAGTTCTTC,CASSSGLAGGSEQFF
TRBD1,.,TRBV9,TRBJ1-5,TGTGCCAGCAGCCGGACAGGGGTATGGCAGCCCCAGCATTTT,CASSRTGVWQPQHF
TRBD2,.,TRBV5-4,TRBJ2-1,TGTGCCAGCAGCCTCGGACTAGGACTCTACAATGAGCAGTTCTTC,CASSLGLGLYNEQFF
.,.,TRBV10-2,TRBJ2-3,TGCGCCAGTGGGTCTACGCGGGTAGATACGCAGTATTTT,CASGSTRVDTQYF
TRBD2,.,TRBV11-2,TRBJ2-1,TGTGCCAGCACCTTAAACCACGGGACACTAGCGGTTTCGCGGGGGGAGCAGTTCTTC,CASTLNHGTLAVSRGEQFF
.,.,TRBV5-4,TRBJ2-5,TGTGCCAGCAGCCTTCAAGAGACCCAGTACTTC,CASSLQETQYF
TRBD1,.,TRBV12-5,TRBJ1-5,TGTGCTAGTGGTTTGGGACAGGGGAGGGGGTATCAGCCCCAGCATTTT,CASGLGQGRGYQPQHF
TRBD1,.,TRBV28,TRBJ1-1,TGTGCCAGCAGTCGCTTAGCTCCACAAAGGACAGGGAACACTGAAGCTTTCTTT,CASSRLAPQRTGNTEAFF
TRBD2,.,TRBV9,TRBJ2-1,TGTGCCAGCACCCCTAGCGGTTACAATGAGCAGTTCTTC,CASTPSGYNEQFF
TRBD1,.,TRBV6-5,TRBJ2-7,TGTGCCAGCAGTTACTCGGGACAGGGGGAGTACTTC,CASSYSGQGEYF
.,.,TRBV11-1,TRBJ1-1,TGTGCCAGCAGCTTAGGACAGGCGTGGGGGAACACTGAAGCTTTCTTT,CASSLGQAWGNTEAFF
TRBD2,.,TRBV15,TRBJ2-7,TGTGCCACCAGCAGACCCCCCCCGGGGGGGTACGAGCAGTACTTC,CATSRPPPGGYEQYF
.,.,TRBV24-1,TRBJ2-7,TGTGCCACCAGTGATAACAACTACGAGCAGTACTTC,CATSDNNYEQYF
.,.,TRBV11-3,TRBJ2-1,TGTGCCAGCAGCACACAGGGAAGCTCCTACAATGAGCAGTTCTTC,CASSTQGSSYNEQFF
TRBD1,once,TRBV5-1,TRBJ2-1,TGCGCCAGCAGCTTCTTCCGGGACAGGGGTTTGGGTGAGCAGTTCTTC,CASSFFRDRGLGEQFF